The rows below give T cell receptor beta chains drawn from one sample of a study of T cell clonotyping in hematopoietic cell transplantation. Profiled with immunoSEQ multiplex PCR; TCRdb holds only in-frame clones, not every one. The profile shows approximately 50,000 clones, under 90% of them singletons. Sequences were derived from peripheral blood mononuclear cells, sampled before stem cell transplant. These receptors all stem from a man aged 55 to 69 with biphenotypic leukemia. Some clones in this sample may be carry-over from other donors' samples. Both conserved end residues are part of each CDR3. Each record gives: CDR3 protein, CDR3 DNA, J gene, CDR3 length, clone size, D gene, V gene. D genes are given only for firm matches. Clone size is given for some rows only: seen once, a few or many times, or a class if the clone is expanded.

CAWRLDPRAAEAFF | TGTGCCTGGAGGCTCGACCCGCGCGCGGCAGAAGCTTTCTTT | TRBJ1-1 | 14 | . | . | TRBV30
CASSIHQGAKETQYF | TGTGCCAGTAGTATTCATCAGGGGGCGAAGGAGACCCAGTACTTC | TRBJ2-5 | 15 | . | TRBD1 | TRBV19
CASSFVQGNYGYTF | TGTGCCAGCAGCTTTGTCCAGGGCAACTATGGCTACACCTTC | TRBJ1-2 | 14 | . | . | TRBV7-9
CAWSQGGGQETQYF | TGTGCCTGGAGTCAAGGGGGCGGCCAAGAGACCCAGTACTTC | TRBJ2-5 | 14 | . | TRBD1 | TRBV30
CASSKMKRGEKLFF | TGTGCCAGCAGTAAAATGAAAAGGGGCGAAAAACTGTTTTTT | TRBJ1-4 | 14 | . | . | TRBV7-2
CASSVQPGGGMNTEAFF | TGTGCCAGCAGTGTGCAACCCGGGGGGGGCATGAACACTGAAGCTTTCTTT | TRBJ1-1 | 17 | . | . | TRBV25-1
CASTRGSGETQYF | TGTGCCAGCACCCGGGGTAGCGGAGAGACCCAGTACTTC | TRBJ2-5 | 13 | . | . | TRBV14
CATSSYFLGNTEAFF | TGTGCCACCAGCAGTTACTTCTTGGGGAACACTGAAGCTTTCTTT | TRBJ1-1 | 15 | . | . | TRBV15
CASSPLGVLRNEQFF | TGTGCCAGTAGTCCCCTGGGGGTATTGCGCAATGAGCAGTTCTTC | TRBJ2-1 | 15 | few | . | TRBV19
CASSIDSGRSYEQYF | TGTGCCAGTAGTATAGATAGCGGGAGGTCCTACGAGCAGTACTTC | TRBJ2-7 | 15 | . | TRBD2 | TRBV19
CASSLSRGIYGYTF | TGTGCCAGCAGTTTGTCCAGGGGGATTTATGGCTACACCTTC | TRBJ1-2 | 14 | . | TRBD1 | TRBV28
CASRASQGTEAFF | TGTGCCAGCAGGGCTTCCCAGGGCACTGAAGCTTTCTTT | TRBJ1-1 | 13 | . | . | TRBV28
CASSQLAEGTDTQYF | TGTGCCAGCAGCCAGCTAGCGGAGGGCACAGATACGCAGTATTTT | TRBJ2-3 | 15 | . | TRBD2 | TRBV14
CASSPKGLVTEAFF | TGTGCCAGCAGCCCCAAAGGTTTGGTCACTGAAGCTTTCTTT | TRBJ1-1 | 14 | . | . | TRBV7-9
CASSLGYRQNTQYF | TGTGCCAGCAGCTTGGGTTACAGACAAAATACGCAGTATTTT | TRBJ2-3 | 14 | . | . | TRBV5-6
CASSLEAGGIYEQYF | TGCGCCAGCAGCTTGGAGGCGGGCGGGATATACGAGCAGTACTTC | TRBJ2-7 | 15 | . | . | TRBV5-1
CASSVGTGPTYEQYF | TGTGCCAGCAGCGTCGGTACAGGGCCAACCTACGAGCAGTACTTC | TRBJ2-7 | 15 | . | . | TRBV9
CASSSQNTDTQYF | TGTGCCAGCAGTTCCCAAAACACAGATACGCAGTATTTT | TRBJ2-3 | 13 | once | . | TRBV27
CASSQSRGSSTEAFF | TGTGCCAGCAGCCAAAGTCGGGGGAGCTCGACTGAAGCTTTCTTT | TRBJ1-1 | 15 | . | . | TRBV4-2
CAISESAASGYQETQYF | TGTGCCATCAGTGAGTCGGCGGCATCCGGATACCAAGAGACCCAGTACTTC | TRBJ2-5 | 17 | . | . | TRBV10-3
CASSPLGPQGESEAFF | TGCGCCAGCAGCCCCCTTGGGCCTCAGGGGGAATCTGAAGCTTTCTTT | TRBJ1-1 | 16 | . | TRBD1 | TRBV5-1
CASSQEGTERETWSNEQFF | TGCGCCAGCAGCCAAGAAGGGACGGAGCGGGAGACTTGGTCCAATGAGCAGTTCTTC | TRBJ2-1 | 19 | . | TRBD2 | TRBV4-1
CASSEDYGYTF | TGTGCCAGCAGTGAAGACTATGGCTACACCTTC | TRBJ1-2 | 11 | . | . | TRBV6-1
CASSEWGQNNEKLFF | TGTGCCAGCAGTGAATGGGGTCAGAATAATGAAAAACTGTTTTTT | TRBJ1-4 | 15 | . | . | TRBV25-1
CASRRSWDLSQPQHF | TGTGCCAGCAGACGATCGTGGGACCTGAGCCAGCCCCAGCATTTT | TRBJ1-5 | 15 | once | . | TRBV2
CASSLQAGRIDTF | TGCGCCAGCAGCTTACAGGCGGGGAGGATCGACACCTTC | TRBJ1-2 | 13 | few | . | TRBV5-1
CASSFYGANVLTF | TGTGCCAGCAGTTTTTACGGGGCCAACGTCCTGACTTTC | TRBJ2-6 | 13 | . | . | TRBV28